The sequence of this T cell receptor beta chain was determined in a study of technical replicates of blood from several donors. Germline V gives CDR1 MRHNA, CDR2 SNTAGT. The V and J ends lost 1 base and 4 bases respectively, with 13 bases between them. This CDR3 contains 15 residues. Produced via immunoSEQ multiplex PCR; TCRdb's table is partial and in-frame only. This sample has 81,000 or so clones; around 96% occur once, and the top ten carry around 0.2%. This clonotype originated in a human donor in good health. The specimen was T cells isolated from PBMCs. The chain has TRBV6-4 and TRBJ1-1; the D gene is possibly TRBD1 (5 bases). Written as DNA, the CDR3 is TGTGCCAGCAGTGACTATCAGGGAAACCTCACTGAAGCTTTCTTT. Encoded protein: CASSDYQGNLTEAFF.